The TCR beta chain under discussion was sequenced for a study of blood T cell repertoires in COVID-19 (dated by TCRdb to the early 2020s). In terms of the full investigation: Samples from collaborators originated in the United States, Italy and Spain and spanned both the acute and convalescent phases of COVID-19. The prospective study material was composed of cDNA or gDNA derived from T cells, B-cell-depleted T cells, or PBMCs. Deeply sampled blood TCRbeta repertoires from subjects exposed to, actively infected with, or recovered from COVID-19 were included in the dataset. The repertoires were made available in a free public database intended to serve as a resource for research on the immune response to SARS-CoV-2. Samples were obtained from the ongoing ImmuneRACE study (first 160 participants) and from about 1,300 subjects provided by 6 global collaborators. Sample metadata almost always included a de-identified subject ID, COVID-19 status, age in years and sex. Where available, HLA class I and class II types were obtained from metadata supplied by the sample provider rather than from assay-based typing. Overall study outcomes, separate from this receptor: How much clinical and demographic metadata was included differed by source and by participant, and the metadata was provided uncurated.

This clone was seen a few times. Its antigen is currently not known. The sample holds no much larger clone one base away, and base qualities are not on file. TCRbeta CDR3 regions were amplified from genomic DNA using the immunoSEQ Assay, a bias-controlled multiplex PCR. The study's processing was this. The number of nucleated cells in each sample was estimated from the amplification of reference gene primers within the assay. To quantify the absolute abundance of each unique TCRbeta CDR3 rearrangement, sequence reads were collapsed and filtered. For each sample, productive Simpson clonality was calculated as the square root of Simpson's diversity index across productive rearrangements. The immuneACCESS repertoire file appears here via TCRdb, limited to in-frame rearrangements. These files lack a portion of the clones; in checked studies, under half of the deficit traces to unresolved V genes, and the cause of the others is not known. Clone size and V and J calls were adopted from that table, with D and trimming inferred from the DNA. This sample lists more than 200,000 clones; around 86% were detected once. The top ten clonotypes cover approximately 8% of the sample.

One collaborating source in Seattle enrolled patients while the patients were actively infected and followed the patients over time throughout the course of disease. Whole blood was collected in K2EDTA tubes by collaborating institutions according to the institutions' own protocols. For TCRbeta analysis, collaborator samples were shipped as frozen whole blood, as isolated PBMCs, or as DNA extracted from either sample type. The sequencing input was peripheral blood. The TCR originated in a woman of 80 years or more with COVID-19, enrolled during active disease.

The DNA reads as follows: TGCAGCGTTGAGGGGGACAGGGTCAATGAGCAGTTCTTC. This sequence encodes CSVEGDRVNEQFF. The chain was built from TRBV29-1 and TRBJ2-1; 9 nucleotides in the junction match TRBD1. There are 13 amino acids in the CDR3, from cysteine to phenylalanine inclusive. The kept DNA is CDR3 alone, 39 bases in frame from the first base. CDR1 and CDR2 are drawn from the germline V gene: SQVTM, ANQGSEA. The germline V and J ends show losses of 3 bases and 6 bases respectively, and no gene match explains 3 bases of the junction.